Reported below is one T cell receptor beta chain. Its specificity is unknown. All patients experienced relapse after autologous stem cell transplantation, and brentuximab vedotin exposure was variable. Responses achieved at best were complete response, partial response or progressive disease. Produced via immunoSEQ multiplex PCR; TCRdb's table is partial and in-frame only. This sample has about 93,000 clones, with around 90% found just once. This sample is drawn from a study of PD-1 blockade in classical Hodgkin lymphoma. Study-level findings and limits: Relative to healthy donors, newly diagnosed patients reportedly had lower baseline TCR diversity, which was reported as lower still in relapsed/refractory patients. Complete responders entered with baseline diversity on par with newly diagnosed patients, the results showed. A significant rise in TCR diversity was seen by C4D1 for CD4+ cells but not for CD8+ cells.

The TCR was taken from a human donor with classical Hodgkin lymphoma. The sample here was peripheral blood mononuclear cells (PBMCs), taken before the second cycle of nivolumab.

Here the CDR3 DNA reads TGTGCCTGGAGTGGCGGGAGGGCCGGAGAGACCCAGTACTTC. Residues: CAWSGGRAGETQYF. This chain links TRBV30 with TRBJ2-5, with 9 bases aligning to TRBD2. CDR3 size: 14 residues. Germline V gene sequence: CDR1 GTSNPN, CDR2 SVGIG (reference sequence). The V segment lost 1 base and the J segment 4 bases; nucleotides outside the gene matches: 4.